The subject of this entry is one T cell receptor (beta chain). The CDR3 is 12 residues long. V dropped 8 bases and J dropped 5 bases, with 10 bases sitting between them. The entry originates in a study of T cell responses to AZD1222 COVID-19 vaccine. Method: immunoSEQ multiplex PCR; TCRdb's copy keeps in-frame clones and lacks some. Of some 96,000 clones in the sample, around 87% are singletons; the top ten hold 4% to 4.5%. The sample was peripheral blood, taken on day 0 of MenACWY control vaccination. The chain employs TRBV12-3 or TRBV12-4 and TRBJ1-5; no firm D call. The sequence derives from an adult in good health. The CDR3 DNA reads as TGTGCCAGCCTCTCAGCCTATCAGCCCCAGCATTTT. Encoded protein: CASLSAYQPQHF.